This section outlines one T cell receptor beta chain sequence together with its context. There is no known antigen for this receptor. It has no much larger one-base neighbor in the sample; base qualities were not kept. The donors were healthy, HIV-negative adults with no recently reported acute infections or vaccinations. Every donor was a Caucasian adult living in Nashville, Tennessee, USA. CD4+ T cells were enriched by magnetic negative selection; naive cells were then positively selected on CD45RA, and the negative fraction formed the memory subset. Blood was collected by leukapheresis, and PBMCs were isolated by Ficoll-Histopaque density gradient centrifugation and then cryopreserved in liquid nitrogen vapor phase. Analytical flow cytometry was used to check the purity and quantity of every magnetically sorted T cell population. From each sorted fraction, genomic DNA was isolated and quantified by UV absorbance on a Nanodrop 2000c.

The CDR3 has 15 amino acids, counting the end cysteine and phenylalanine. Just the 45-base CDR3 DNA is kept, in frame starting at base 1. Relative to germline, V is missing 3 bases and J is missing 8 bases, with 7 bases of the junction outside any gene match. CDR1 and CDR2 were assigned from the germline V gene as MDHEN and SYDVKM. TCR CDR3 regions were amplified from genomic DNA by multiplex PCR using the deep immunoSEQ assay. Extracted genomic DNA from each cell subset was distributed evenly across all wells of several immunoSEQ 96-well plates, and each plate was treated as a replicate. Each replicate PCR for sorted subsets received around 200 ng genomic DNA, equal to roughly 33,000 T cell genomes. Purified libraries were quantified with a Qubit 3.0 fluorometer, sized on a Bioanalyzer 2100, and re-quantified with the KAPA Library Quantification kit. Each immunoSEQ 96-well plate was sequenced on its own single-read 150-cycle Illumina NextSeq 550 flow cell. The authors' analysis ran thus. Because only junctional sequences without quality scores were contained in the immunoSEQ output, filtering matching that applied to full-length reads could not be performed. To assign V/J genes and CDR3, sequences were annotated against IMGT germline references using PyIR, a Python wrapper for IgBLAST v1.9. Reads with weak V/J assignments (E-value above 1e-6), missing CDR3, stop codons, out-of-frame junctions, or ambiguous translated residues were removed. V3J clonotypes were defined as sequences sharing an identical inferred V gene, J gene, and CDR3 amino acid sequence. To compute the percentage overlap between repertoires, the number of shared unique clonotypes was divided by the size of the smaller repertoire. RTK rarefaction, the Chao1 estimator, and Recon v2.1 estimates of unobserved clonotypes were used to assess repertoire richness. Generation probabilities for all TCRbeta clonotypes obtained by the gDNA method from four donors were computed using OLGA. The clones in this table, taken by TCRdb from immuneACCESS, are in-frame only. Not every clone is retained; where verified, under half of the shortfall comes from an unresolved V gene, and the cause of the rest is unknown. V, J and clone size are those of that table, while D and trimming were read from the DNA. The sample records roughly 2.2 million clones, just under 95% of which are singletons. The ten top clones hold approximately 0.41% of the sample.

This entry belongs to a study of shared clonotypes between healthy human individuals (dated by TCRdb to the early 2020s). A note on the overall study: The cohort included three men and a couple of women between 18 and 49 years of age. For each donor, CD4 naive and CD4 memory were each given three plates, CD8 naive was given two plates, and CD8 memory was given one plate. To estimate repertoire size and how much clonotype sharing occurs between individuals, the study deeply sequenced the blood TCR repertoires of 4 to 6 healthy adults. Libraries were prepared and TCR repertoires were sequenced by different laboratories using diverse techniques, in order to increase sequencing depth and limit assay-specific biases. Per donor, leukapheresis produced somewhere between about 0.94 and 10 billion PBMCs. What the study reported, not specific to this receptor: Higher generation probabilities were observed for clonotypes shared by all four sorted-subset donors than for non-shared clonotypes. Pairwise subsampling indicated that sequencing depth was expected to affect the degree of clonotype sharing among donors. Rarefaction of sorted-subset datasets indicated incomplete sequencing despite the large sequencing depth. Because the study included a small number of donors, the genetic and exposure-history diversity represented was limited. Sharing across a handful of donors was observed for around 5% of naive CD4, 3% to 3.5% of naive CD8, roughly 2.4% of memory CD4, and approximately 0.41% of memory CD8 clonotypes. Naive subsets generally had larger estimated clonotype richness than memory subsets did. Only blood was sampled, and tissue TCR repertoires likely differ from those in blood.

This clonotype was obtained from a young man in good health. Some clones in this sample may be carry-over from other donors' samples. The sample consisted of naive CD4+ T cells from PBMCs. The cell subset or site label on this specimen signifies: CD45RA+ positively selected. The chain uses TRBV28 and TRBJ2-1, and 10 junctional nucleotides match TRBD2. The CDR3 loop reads CASSLASGSWYEQFF. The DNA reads TGTGCCAGCAGTTTGGCTAGCGGGAGCTGGTATGAGCAGTTCTTC.